The 16 T cell receptor beta chains listed next were all sequenced from one sample in a study of T cell responses to AZD1222 COVID-19 vaccine. Sequencing was performed with immunoSEQ multiplex PCR; in TCRdb, only in-frame clones are kept and a portion is missing. The top ten hold approximately 20% of the sample, which has some 130,000 clones, approximately 90% seen once. Sequenced material: peripheral blood, taken on day 0 of AZD1222 vaccination. The origin of the receptors is an adult in good health.

V is TRBV19 and J is TRBJ1-1; D not certain. V was clipped by 8 bases and J by 4 bases, with 14 bases between them. This CDR3 has 13 residues. CDR1 is LNHDA, CDR2 SQIVND, per germline (reference sequence). CDR3 amino acids: CASGRGMVTEAFF. CDR3 sequence (DNA): TGTGCCAGTGGAAGAGGAATGGTCACTGAAGCTTTCTTT.

This chain joins TRBV5-8 and TRBJ1-4; D is unresolved. V dropped 2 bases and J dropped 0 bases, with 8 bases sitting between them. This CDR3 region has 15 residues. Looked up from germline, CDR1 is SGHTS and CDR2 is YDEGEE. CDR3 in amino acids: CASSFPGSTNEKLFF. In DNA, the CDR3 is TGTGCCAGCAGCTTTCCGGGTTCAACTAATGAAAAACTGTTTTTT.

The gene calls are TRBV4-2 and TRBJ1-2, with D unresolved. The CDR3 is 20 amino acids. V lost 3 bases and J 3 bases, leaving 29 bases between the germline ends. Germline V gene data show CDR1 as LGHNA and CDR2 as YNFKEQ. CDR3 bases: TGTGCCAGCAGCCATCTAAGAGCGTTTGCGGCGGCGACTTGGGACTATGGCTACACCTTC. The encoded protein is CASSHLRAFAAATWDYGYTF.

The chain joins TRBV5-1 to TRBJ2-7, with TRBD1 identical over 7 bases. CDR3 size: 13 residues. V lost 6 bases, J lost 2 bases, and 5 bases stayed unmatched. Germline values: CDR1 SGHRS, CDR2 YFSETQ. DNA for the CDR3: TGCGCCAGCACCCCGACAGGGCCCTACGAGCAGTACTTC. Translated: CASTPTGPYEQYF. The variable domain in full, with the rest retrieved from reference TRBV5-1 and TRBJ2-7, is KAGVTQTPRYLIKTRGQQVTLSCSPISGHRSVSWYQQTPGQGLQFLFEYFSETQRNKGNFPGRFSGRQFSNSRSEMNVSTLELGDSALYLCASTPTGPYEQYFGPGTRLTVT.

This clone has only one observation. The gene calls are TRBV7-2 and TRBJ2-5; TRBD2 matches at 11 bases. V was pared by 2 bases and J by 2 bases, with 4 bases of the junction left unmatched. Germline V gene sequence: CDR1 SGHTA, CDR2 FQGNSA. The CDR3 sequence is 16 residues long. CDR3 protein: CASSLRGLAAQETQYF. The DNA of the CDR3 is TGTGCCAGCAGCTTAAGGGGACTAGCGGCACAAGAGACCCAGTACTTC.

The chain recombines TRBV5-4 with TRBJ2-7; D perhaps matches TRBD1 (6 bases). V was shortened by 0 bases and J by 5 bases, with 18 bases between the two germline ends. CDR1 is SGHNT, CDR2 YYREEE, per germline (reference sequence). The CDR3 has 16 amino acids. CDR3 in DNA: TGTGCCAGCAGCTTGGTGTTAGGGGGTGTTCGCCACGAGCAGTACTTC. Translating gives CASSLVLGGVRHEQYF.

The chain couples TRBV18 to TRBJ1-3; D is undetermined. Germline loops: CDR1 KGHSH, CDR2 LQKENI. Trimming shortened V by 8 bases and J by 11 bases, and 13 bases separated the two germline ends. The CDR3 spans 11 residues. The CDR3 here is CASAHQLPIYF. For the CDR3, the DNA is TGTGCCAGCGCACACCAATTGCCCATATATTTT.

This clone was detected a few times. The chain uses TRBV12-3 or TRBV12-4 and TRBJ1-6; D ambiguous. Trimming shortened V by 2 bases and J by 6 bases, and 2 bases separated the two germline ends. The CDR3 is 12 residues long. DNA of the CDR3: TGTGCCAGCAGTTTAAGTAATTCACCCCTCCACTTT. Protein product: CASSLSNSPLHF.

The chain uses TRBV4-1 and TRBJ1-2; D remains unclear. V was cut by 3 bases and J by 4 bases, with 12 bases left in between. This CDR3 spans 14 amino acids. Per the germline V gene, CDR1 is MGHRA and CDR2 is YSYEKL. The CDR3 bases are TGCGCCAGCAGCCAGGTTGGAGTGGGCTATGGCTACACCTTC. Protein sequence: CASSQVGVGYGYTF.

DNA of the CDR3: TGTGCCAGCAGCTTAGCAGAGGGTTCCTACGAGCAGTACTTC. Translated, it gives CASSLAEGSYEQYF. The chain links TRBV7-8 to TRBJ2-7; a possible D gene is TRBD2 (5 bases). Germline CDR1 is SGHVS and CDR2 is FQNEAQ. CDR3 length: 14 amino acids. Trimming shortened V by 0 bases and J by 1 base, and 7 bases separated the two germline ends.

The rearrangement joins TRBV6-5 to TRBJ2-7; tentative D call: TRBD2 (6 bases). CDR1 and CDR2 from the germline V gene are MNHEY and SVGAGI. Trimming left V 0 bases short and J 12 bases short, with 12 bases between. The CDR3 totals 12 residues. The CDR3 loop is CASSYSSGLTYF. The CDR3 nucleotides are TGTGCCAGCAGTTACTCATCCGGACTAACGTACTTC.

The CDR3 DNA follows: TGTGCCAGCAGCTTAGTAGACAGGGGGAATGAGCAGTTCTTC. It codes for CASSLVDRGNEQFF. The chain employs TRBV7-9 and TRBJ2-1, with 9 bases matching TRBD1. This CDR3 comprises 14 residues. With 1 base clipped from V and 7 bases from J, the junction kept 2 bases outside the gene matches. Germline V gene lookup returns CDR1 SEHNR and CDR2 FQNEAQ (reference sequence).

This clone came up once. V is TRBV5-1 and J is TRBJ1-4; tentative D call: TRBD1 (5 bases). Germline CDR1 is SGHRS and CDR2 is YFSETQ. This CDR3 contains 14 residues. Trimming stripped 7 bases from V and 3 bases from J, with 13 bases between. The chain's CDR3 is CASGIGASNEKLFF. The CDR3 DNA reads as TGCGCCAGCGGCATAGGGGCTTCTAATGAAAAACTGTTTTTT. Variable domain in full (rest from reference TRBV5-1 and TRBJ1-4): KAGVTQTPRYLIKTRGQQVTLSCSPISGHRSVSWYQQTPGQGLQFLFEYFSETQRNKGNFPGRFSGRQFSNSRSEMNVSTLELGDSALYLCASGIGASNEKLFFGSGTQLSVL.

The V gene is TRBV28, the J gene TRBJ1-1; D may be TRBD1 (6 bases). V was pared by 7 bases and J by 4 bases, with 16 bases between. CDR3 length: 14 amino acids. CDR1 MDHEN and CDR2 SYDVKM come from the germline V gene. The CDR3: CASTLSGGGTEAFF. The CDR3 nucleotides read TGTGCCAGCACCCTCTCGGGGGGCGGCACTGAAGCTTTCTTT. Drawing the rest from reference TRBV28 and TRBJ1-1, the complete variable domain is DVKVTQSSRYLVKRTGEKVFLECVQDMDHENMFWYRQDPGLGLRLIYFSYDVKMKEKGDIPEGYSVSREKKERFSLILESASTNQTSMYLCASTLSGGGTEAFFGQGTRLTVV.

The rearrangement links TRBV28 to TRBJ1-2; D uncertain. Per the germline V gene, CDR1 is MDHEN and CDR2 is SYDVKM. The V end was cut by 3 bases, the J end by 2 bases, with 13 bases between. The CDR3 extends over 15 amino acids. The CDR3 nucleotides read TGTGCCAGCAGTTTTCAATTCTTCGGGAACTATGGCTACACCTTC. It is translated as CASSFQFFGNYGYTF.

The rearrangement uses TRBV5-6 and TRBJ1-2; no clear D. V lost 4 bases and J 7 bases, leaving 8 bases between the germline ends. The V gene's germline CDR1 is SGHDT and CDR2 YYEEEE. The CDR3 is made up of 11 amino acids. Here the CDR3 reads CASSPGGGYTF. The CDR3, as DNA: TGTGCCAGCAGCCCGGGAGGTGGCTACACCTTC.